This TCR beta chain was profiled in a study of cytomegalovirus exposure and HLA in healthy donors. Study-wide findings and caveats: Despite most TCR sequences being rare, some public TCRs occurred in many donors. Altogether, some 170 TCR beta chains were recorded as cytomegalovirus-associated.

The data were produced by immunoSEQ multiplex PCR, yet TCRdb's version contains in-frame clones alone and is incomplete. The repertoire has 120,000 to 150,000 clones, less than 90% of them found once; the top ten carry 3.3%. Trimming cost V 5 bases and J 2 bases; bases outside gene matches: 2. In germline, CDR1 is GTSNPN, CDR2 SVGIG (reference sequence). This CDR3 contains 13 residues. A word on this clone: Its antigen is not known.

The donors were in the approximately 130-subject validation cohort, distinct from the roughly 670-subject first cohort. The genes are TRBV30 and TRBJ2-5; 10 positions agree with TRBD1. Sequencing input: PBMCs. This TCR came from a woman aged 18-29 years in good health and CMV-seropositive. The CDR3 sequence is CAWGTGVQETQYF. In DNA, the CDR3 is TGTGCCTGGGGGACAGGGGTTCAAGAGACCCAGTACTTC.